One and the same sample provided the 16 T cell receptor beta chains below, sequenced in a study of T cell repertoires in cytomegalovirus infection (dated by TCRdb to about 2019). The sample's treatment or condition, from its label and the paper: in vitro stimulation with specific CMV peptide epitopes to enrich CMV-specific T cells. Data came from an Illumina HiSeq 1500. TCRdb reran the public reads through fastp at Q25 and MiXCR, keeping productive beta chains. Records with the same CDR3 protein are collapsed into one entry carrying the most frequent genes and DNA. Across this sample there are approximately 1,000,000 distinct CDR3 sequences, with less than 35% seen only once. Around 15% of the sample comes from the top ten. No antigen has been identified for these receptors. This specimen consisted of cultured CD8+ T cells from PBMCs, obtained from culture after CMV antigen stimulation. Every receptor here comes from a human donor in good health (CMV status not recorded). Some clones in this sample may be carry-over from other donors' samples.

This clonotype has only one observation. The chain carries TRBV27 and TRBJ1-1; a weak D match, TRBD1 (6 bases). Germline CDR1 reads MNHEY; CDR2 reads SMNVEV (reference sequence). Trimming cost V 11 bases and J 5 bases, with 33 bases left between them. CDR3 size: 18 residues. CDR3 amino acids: CAAMGRETLSTGGTEAFF. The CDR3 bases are TGTGCCGCAATGGGGAGGGAGACTCTTTCGACAGGCGGGACTGAAGCTTTCTTT.

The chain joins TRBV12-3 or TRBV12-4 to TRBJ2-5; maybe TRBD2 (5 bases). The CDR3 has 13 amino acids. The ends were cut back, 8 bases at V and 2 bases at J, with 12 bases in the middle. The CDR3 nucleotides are TGTGCCAGCGGGGAGCAGCTTCAAGAGACCCAGTACTTC. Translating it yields CASGEQLQETQYF.

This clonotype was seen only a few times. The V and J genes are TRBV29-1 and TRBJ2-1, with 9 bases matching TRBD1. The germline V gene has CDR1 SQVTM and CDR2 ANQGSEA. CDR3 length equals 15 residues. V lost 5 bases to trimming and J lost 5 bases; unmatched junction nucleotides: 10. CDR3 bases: TGCAGCGTTCTCTCGGGACAGGGAAAGAACAATGAGCAGTTCTTC. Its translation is CSVLSGQGKNNEQFF.

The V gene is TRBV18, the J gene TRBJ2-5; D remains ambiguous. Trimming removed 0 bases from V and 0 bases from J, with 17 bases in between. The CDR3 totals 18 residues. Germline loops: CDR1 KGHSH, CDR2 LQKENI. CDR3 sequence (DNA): TGTGCCAGCTCACCACCTGATGACCAGCCTTGGTACCAAGAGACCCAGTACTTC. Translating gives CASSPPDDQPWYQETQYF.

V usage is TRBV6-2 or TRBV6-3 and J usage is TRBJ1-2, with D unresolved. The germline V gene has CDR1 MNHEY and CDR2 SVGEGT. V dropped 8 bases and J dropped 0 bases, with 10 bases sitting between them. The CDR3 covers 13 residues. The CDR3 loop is CASSRESNYGYTF. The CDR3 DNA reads TGTGCCAGCTCGAGAGAGTCTAACTATGGCTACACCTTC.

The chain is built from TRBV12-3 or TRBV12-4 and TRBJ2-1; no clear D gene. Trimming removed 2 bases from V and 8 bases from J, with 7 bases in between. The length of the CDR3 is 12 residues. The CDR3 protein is CASSLSGHEQFF. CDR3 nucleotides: TGTGCCAGCAGTTTATCTGGGCATGAGCAGTTCTTC.

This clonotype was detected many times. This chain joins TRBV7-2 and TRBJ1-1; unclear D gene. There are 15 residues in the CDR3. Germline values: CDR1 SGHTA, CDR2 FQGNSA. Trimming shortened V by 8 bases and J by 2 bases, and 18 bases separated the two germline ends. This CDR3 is CASFLRATFNTEAFF. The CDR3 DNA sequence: TGTGCCAGCTTTCTGCGGGCCACATTTAACACTGAAGCTTTCTTT.

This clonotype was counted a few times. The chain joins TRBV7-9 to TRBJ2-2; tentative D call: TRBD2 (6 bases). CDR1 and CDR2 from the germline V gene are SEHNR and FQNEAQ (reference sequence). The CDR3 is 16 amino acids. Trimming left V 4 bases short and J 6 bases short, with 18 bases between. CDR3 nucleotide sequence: TGTGCCAGCAGCTCTACCCACCGGGGGAGGTCCGGGGAGCTGTTTTTT. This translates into CASSSTHRGRSGELFF.

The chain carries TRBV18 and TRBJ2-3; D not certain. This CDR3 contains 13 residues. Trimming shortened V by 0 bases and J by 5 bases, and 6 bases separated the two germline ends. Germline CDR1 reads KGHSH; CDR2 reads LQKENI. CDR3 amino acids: CASSPPPVDTQYF. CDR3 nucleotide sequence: TGTGCCAGCTCACCACCGCCGGTAGATACGCAGTATTTT.

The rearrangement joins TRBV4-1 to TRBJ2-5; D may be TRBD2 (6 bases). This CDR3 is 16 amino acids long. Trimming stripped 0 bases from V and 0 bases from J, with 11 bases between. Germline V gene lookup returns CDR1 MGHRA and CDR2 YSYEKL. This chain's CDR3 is CASSQDQEGHQETQYF. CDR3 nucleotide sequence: TGCGCCAGCAGCCAAGATCAGGAGGGGCACCAAGAGACCCAGTACTTC.

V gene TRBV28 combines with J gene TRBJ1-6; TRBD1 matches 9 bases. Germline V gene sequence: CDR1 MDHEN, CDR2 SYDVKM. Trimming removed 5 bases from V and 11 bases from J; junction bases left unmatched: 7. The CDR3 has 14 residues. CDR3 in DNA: TGTGCCAGCAGTACCGGGACAGGGTACACACCCCTCCACTTT. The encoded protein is CASSTGTGYTPLHF.

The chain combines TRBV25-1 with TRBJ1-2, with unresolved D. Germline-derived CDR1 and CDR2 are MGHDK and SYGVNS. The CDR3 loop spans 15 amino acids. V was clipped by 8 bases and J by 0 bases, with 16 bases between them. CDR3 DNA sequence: TGTGCCAGCCTCGGGCAGACCAAGACTAACTATGGCTACACCTTC. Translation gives CASLGQTKTNYGYTF.

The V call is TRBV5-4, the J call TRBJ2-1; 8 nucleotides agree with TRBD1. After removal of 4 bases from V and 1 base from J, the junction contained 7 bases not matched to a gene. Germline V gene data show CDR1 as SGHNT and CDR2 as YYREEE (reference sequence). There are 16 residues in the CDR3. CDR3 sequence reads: CASSPETGESYNEQFF. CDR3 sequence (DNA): TGTGCCAGCAGCCCCGAGACAGGGGAATCCTACAATGAGCAGTTCTTC.

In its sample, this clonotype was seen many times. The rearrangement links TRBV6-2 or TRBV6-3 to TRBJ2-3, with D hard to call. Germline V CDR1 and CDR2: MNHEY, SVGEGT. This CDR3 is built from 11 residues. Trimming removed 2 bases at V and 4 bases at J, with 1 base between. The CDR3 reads CASSYPDTQYF. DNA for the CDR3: TGTGCCAGCAGTTACCCAGATACGCAGTATTTT.

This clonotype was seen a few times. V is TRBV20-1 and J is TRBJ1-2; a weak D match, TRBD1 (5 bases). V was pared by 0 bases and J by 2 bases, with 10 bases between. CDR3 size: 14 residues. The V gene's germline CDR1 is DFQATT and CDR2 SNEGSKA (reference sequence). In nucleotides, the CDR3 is TGCAGTGCTAGAGATTGGGACGGAAACTATGGCTACACCTTC. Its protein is CSARDWDGNYGYTF.

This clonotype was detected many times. CDR3 sequence: CASSLAQTEEIYGYTF. As DNA, the CDR3 is TGTGCCAGCAGCTTAGCTCAAACAGAAGAGATCTATGGCTACACCTTC. V usage is TRBV7-9 and J usage is TRBJ1-2, with D unresolved. V lost 0 bases and J 4 bases, leaving 15 bases between the germline ends. This CDR3 region has 16 residues. Germline V gene lookup returns CDR1 SEHNR and CDR2 FQNEAQ (reference sequence).